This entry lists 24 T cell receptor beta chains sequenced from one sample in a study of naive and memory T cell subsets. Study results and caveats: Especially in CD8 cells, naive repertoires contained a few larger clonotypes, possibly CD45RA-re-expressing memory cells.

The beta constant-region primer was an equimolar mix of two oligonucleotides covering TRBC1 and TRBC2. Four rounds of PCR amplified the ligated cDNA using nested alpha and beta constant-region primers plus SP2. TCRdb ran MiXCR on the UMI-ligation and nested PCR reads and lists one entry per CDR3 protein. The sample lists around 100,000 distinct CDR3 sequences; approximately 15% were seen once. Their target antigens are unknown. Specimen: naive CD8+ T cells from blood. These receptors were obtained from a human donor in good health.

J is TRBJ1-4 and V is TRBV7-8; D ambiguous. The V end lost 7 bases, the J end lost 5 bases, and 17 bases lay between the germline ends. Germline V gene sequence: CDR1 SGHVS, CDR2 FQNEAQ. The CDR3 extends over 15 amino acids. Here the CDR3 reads CASTLRTVTNEKLFF. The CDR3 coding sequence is TGTGCCAGCACCCTTAGAACGGTTACCAATGAAAAACTGTTTTTT.

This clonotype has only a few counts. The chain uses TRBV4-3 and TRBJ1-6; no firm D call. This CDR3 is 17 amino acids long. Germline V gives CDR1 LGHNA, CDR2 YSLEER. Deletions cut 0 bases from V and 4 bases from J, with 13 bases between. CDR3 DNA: TGCGCCAGCAGCCAAGATCCAGCGGTCGGTTATAATTCACCCCTCCACTTT. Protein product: CASSQDPAVGYNSPLHF.

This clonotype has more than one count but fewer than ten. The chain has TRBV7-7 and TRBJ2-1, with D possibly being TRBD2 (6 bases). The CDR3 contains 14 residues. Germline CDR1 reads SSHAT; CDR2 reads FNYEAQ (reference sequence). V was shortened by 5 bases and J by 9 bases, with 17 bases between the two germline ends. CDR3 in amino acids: CASSRFGGVSEQFF. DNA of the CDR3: TGTGCCAGCAGCCGTTTTGGAGGGGTCAGTGAGCAGTTCTTC.

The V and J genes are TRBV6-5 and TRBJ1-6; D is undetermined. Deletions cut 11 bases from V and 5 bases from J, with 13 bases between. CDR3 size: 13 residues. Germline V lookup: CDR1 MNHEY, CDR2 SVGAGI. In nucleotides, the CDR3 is TGTGCCGGTCCGGGCCCTAATAATTCACCCCTCCACTTT. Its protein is CAGPGPNNSPLHF.

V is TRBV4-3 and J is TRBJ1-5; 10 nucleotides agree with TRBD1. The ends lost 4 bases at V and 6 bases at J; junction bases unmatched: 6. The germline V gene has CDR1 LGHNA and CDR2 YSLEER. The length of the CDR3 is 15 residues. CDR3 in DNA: TGCGCCAGCAGCCGCGGGACAGGGGAGGGTCAGCCCCAGCATTTT. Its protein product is CASSRGTGEGQPQHF.

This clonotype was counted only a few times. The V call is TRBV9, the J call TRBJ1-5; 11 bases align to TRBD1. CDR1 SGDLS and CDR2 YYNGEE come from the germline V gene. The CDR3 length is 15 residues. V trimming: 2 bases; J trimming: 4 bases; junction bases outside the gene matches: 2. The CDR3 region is CASSVGDRGNQPQHF. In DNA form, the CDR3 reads TGTGCCAGCAGCGTTGGGGACAGGGGGAATCAGCCCCAGCATTTT.

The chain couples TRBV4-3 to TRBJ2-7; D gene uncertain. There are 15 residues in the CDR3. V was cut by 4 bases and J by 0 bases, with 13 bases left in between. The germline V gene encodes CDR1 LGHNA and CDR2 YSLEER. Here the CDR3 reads CASSREVQSSYEQYF. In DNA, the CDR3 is TGCGCCAGCAGCCGAGAAGTACAGAGCTCCTACGAGCAGTACTTC.

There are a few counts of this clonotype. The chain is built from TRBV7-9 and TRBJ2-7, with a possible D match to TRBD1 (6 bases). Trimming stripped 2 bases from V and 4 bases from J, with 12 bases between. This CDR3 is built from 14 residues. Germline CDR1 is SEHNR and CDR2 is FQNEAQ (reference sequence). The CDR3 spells CASSLSTGPYEQYF. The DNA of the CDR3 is TGTGCCAGCAGCTTATCAACAGGGCCTTACGAGCAGTACTTC.

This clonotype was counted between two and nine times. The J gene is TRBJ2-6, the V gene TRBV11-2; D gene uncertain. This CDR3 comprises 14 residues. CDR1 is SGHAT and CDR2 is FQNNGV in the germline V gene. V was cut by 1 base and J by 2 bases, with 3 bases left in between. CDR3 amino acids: CASSLAAGANVLTF. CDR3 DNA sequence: TGTGCCAGCAGCTTAGCCGCTGGGGCCAACGTCCTGACTTTC.

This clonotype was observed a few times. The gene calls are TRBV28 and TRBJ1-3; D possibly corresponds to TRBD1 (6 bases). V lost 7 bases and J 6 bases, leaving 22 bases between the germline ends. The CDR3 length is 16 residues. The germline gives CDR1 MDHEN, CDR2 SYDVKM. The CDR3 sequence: CASTLSTGIGENTIYF. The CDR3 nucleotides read TGTGCCAGCACTTTGTCAACAGGGATAGGGGAAAACACCATATATTTT.

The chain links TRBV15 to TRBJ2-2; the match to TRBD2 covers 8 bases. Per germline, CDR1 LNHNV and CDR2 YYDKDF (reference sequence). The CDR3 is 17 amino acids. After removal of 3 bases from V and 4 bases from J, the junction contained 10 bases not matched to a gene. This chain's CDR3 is CATSSGWSGSVTGELFF. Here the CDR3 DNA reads TGTGCCACCAGCAGTGGGTGGAGCGGGAGCGTCACCGGGGAGCTGTTTTTT.

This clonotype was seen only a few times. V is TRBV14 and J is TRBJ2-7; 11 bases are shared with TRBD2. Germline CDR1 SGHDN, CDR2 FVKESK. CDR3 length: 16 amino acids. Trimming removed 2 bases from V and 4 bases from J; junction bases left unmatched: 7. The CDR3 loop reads CASSQRGGLAEYEQYF. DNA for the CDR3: TGTGCCAGCAGCCAAAGGGGGGGACTAGCGGAGTACGAGCAGTACTTC.

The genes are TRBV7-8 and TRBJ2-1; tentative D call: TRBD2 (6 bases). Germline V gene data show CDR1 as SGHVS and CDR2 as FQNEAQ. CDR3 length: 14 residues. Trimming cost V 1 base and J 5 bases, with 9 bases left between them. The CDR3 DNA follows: TGTGCCAGCAGCTTAGGGCGGGGTAACAATGAGCAGTTCTTC. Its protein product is CASSLGRGNNEQFF.

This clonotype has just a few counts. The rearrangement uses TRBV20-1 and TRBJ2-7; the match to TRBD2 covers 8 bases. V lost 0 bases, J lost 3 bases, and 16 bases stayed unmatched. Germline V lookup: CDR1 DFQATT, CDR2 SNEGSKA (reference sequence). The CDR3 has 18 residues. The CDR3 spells CSAREGSAPGGTGYEQYF. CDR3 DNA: TGCAGTGCTAGAGAGGGAAGTGCCCCGGGGGGGACCGGCTACGAGCAGTACTTC.

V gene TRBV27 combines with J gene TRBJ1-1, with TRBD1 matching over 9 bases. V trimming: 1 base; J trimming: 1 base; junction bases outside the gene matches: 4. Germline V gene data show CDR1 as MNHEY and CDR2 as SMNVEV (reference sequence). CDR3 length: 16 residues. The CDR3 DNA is TGTGCCAGCAGTTTATTGCCGGGACAGGGGAACACTGAAGCTTTCTTT. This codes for CASSLLPGQGNTEAFF.

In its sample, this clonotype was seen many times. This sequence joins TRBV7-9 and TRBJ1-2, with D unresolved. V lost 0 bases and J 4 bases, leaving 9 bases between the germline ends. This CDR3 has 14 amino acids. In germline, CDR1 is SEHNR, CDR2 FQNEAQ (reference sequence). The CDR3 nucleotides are TGTGCCAGCAGCTTAGCGGAGGAAGCCTATGGCTACACCTTC. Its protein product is CASSLAEEAYGYTF.

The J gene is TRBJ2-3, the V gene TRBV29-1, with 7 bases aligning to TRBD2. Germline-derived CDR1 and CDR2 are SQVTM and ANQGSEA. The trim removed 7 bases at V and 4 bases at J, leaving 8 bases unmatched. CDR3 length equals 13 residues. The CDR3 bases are TGCAGCGCACAACCTGCGGGAGCAGATACGCAGTATTTT. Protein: CSAQPAGADTQYF.

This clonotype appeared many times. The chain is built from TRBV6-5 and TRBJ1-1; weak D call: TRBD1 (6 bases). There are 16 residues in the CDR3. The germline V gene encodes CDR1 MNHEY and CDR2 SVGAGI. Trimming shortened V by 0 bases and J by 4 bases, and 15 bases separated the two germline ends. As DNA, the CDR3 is TGTGCCAGCAGTTACTCGAAGTCGGGGGCGCTCACTGAAGCTTTCTTT. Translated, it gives CASSYSKSGALTEAFF.

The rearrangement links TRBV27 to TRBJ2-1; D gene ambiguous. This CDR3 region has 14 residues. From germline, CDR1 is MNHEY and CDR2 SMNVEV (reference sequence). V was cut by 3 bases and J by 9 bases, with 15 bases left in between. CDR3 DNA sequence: TGTGCCAGCAGTTTCTTGATTTCGATAGGTGAGCAGTTCTTC. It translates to CASSFLISIGEQFF.

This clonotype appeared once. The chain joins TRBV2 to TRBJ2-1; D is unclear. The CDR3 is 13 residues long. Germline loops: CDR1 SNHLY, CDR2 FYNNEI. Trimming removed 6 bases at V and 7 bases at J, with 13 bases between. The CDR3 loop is CASSPFPGNEQFF. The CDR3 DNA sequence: TGTGCCAGCAGCCCCTTTCCTGGGAATGAGCAGTTCTTC.

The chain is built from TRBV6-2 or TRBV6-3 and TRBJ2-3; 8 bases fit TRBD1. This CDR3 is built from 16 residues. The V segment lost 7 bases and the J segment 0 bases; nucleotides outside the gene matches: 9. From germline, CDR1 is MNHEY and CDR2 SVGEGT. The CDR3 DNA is TGTGCCAGCAACGACAGGGGCCCCATCAGCACAGATACGCAGTATTTT. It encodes CASNDRGPISTDTQYF.

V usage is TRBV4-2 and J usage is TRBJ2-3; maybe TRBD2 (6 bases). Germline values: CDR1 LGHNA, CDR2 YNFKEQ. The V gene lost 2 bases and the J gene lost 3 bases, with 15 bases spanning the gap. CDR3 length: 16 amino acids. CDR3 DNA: TGTGCCAGCAGCCAACCCCAGGCGGGATATACAGATACGCAGTATTTT. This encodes CASSQPQAGYTDTQYF.

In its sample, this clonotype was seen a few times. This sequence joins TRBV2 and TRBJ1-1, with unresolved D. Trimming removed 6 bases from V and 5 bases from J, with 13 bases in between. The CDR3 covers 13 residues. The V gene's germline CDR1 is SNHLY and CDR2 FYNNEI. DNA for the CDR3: TGTGCCAGCAGCCGATCCCTGGCGACTGAAGCTTTCTTT. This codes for CASSRSLATEAFF. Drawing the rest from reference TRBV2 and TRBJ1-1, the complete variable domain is EPEVTQTPSHQVTQMGQEVILRCVPISNHLYFYWYRQILGQKVEFLVSFYNNEISEKSEIFDDQFSVERPDGSNFTLKIRSTKLEDSAMYFCASSRSLATEAFFGQGTRLTVV.

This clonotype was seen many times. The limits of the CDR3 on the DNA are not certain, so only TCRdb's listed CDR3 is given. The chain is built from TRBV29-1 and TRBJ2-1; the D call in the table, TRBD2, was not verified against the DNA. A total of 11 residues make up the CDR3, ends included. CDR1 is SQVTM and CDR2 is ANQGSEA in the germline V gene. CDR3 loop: CSVASGSLWFF.